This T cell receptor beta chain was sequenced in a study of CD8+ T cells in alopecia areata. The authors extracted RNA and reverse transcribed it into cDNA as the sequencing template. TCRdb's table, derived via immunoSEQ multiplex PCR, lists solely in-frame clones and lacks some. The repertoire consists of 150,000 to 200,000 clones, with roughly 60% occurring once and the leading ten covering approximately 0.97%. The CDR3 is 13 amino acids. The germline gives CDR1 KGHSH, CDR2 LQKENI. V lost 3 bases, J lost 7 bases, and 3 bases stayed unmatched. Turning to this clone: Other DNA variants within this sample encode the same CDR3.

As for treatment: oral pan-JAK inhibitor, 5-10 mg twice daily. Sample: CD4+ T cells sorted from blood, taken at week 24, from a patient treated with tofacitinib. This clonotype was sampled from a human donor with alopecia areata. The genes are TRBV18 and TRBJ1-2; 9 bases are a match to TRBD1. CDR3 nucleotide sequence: TGTGCCAGCTCACCGGGGACAGGGTCTGGCTACACCTTC. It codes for CASSPGTGSGYTF.